Presented here are 26 T cell receptor beta chains from one specimen sequenced in a study of identical twins (dated by TCRdb to 2015 to 2016). The library was produced with 5' RACE. The sequencer listed for this sample is Illumina HiSeq 2000. Using fastp at Q25 and MiXCR, TCRdb reprocessed the public reads and kept productive beta chains. Each record represents a unique CDR3 protein, reported with the most common genes and DNA among its rows. Recorded for this sample are approximately 700,000 distinct CDR3 sequences; about 18% of them occurred a single time. Around 13% of the sample is in the top ten clones. This sample also appeared in a second study, on T cells expressing NK-cell markers.

The sequenced material came from PBMCs. The receptors originated from a woman between 18 and 30 years old in good health.

This clonotype was seen only a few times. The J gene is TRBJ2-7, the V gene TRBV5-1; 9 bases are a match to TRBD1. The CDR3 loop spans 13 amino acids. J was trimmed by 5 bases and V by 4 bases; bases with no gene match: 4. CDR1 is SGHRS and CDR2 is YFSETQ in the germline V gene. The CDR3 sequence is CASSPRTGDEQYF. The CDR3 nucleotides read TGCGCCAGCAGCCCGCGGACAGGGGACGAGCAGTACTTC.

This clonotype was seen only a few times. The J gene is TRBJ2-5, the V gene TRBV10-3; D tentatively reads TRBD1 or TRBD2 (5 bases each). This CDR3 is built from 13 residues. CDR1 ENHRY and CDR2 SYGVKD come from the germline V gene. The V end was cut by 2 bases, the J end by 4 bases, with 8 bases between. CDR3 DNA sequence: TGTGCCATCAGTGAGGGGGGAAGAGAGACCCAGTACTTC. This sequence encodes CAISEGGRETQYF.

This clonotype was counted only a few times. The chain recombines TRBV9 with TRBJ1-2, with D hard to call. V was cut by 0 bases and J by 1 base, with 13 bases left in between. The V gene's germline CDR1 is SGDLS and CDR2 YYNGEE. The CDR3 length is 16 residues. As DNA, the CDR3 is TGTGCCAGCAGCGTAGGGGCAAATCCTTTTAACTATGGCTACACCTTC. It encodes CASSVGANPFNYGYTF.

This clonotype turned up a few times. This chain uses TRBV9 with TRBJ2-5; D may be TRBD2 (5 bases). Germline V gene sequence: CDR1 SGDLS, CDR2 YYNGEE. CDR3 length: 14 amino acids. V shed 2 bases and J shed 5 bases, with 13 bases lying between them. The DNA for the CDR3 is TGTGCCAGCAGCGTCGGACTTACGGTGGAGACCCAGTACTTC. Its protein product is CASSVGLTVETQYF.

This clonotype was found many times. The chain combines TRBV5-1 with TRBJ2-1, with no clear D. The CDR3 runs to 13 residues. Germline loops: CDR1 SGHRS, CDR2 YFSETQ. V was cut by 0 bases and J by 8 bases, with 9 bases left in between. The CDR3 sequence: CASSLAGADEQFF. The CDR3 DNA reads TGCGCCAGCAGCTTGGCGGGCGCTGATGAGCAGTTCTTC.

This clonotype was seen at least ten times. For the CDR3, the DNA is TGTGCCAGCAGTGACGGTACAGGGACCCACTCTGGAAACACCATATATTTT. Translation gives CASSDGTGTHSGNTIYF. The chain links TRBV12-3 or TRBV12-4 to TRBJ1-3; D may be TRBD1 (6 bases). Trimming shortened V by 5 bases and J by 0 bases, and 17 bases separated the two germline ends. The length of the CDR3 is 17 residues.

This clonotype has more than one count but fewer than ten. The chain employs TRBV4-3 and TRBJ1-6; possible D gene TRBD1, 5 bases. Looked up from germline, CDR1 is LGHNA and CDR2 is YSLEER. The V end was cut by 1 base, the J end by 10 bases, with 11 bases between. The CDR3 is made up of 14 amino acids. The CDR3 nucleotides are TGCGCCAGCAGCCAAGTCGGGGGAGTCTCACCCCTCCACTTT. Encoded protein: CASSQVGGVSPLHF.

This rearrangement joins TRBV20-1 to TRBJ1-1; D gene ambiguous. The CDR3 length is 15 residues. Trimming left V 3 bases short and J 1 base short, with 15 bases between. Germline CDR1 reads DFQATT; CDR2 reads SNEGSKA (reference sequence). The CDR3 spells CSARAHPLGNTEAFF. The DNA for the CDR3 is TGCAGTGCTAGGGCCCATCCGTTGGGGAACACTGAAGCTTTCTTT.

To note about this clonotype: A read error may account for a junction end that differs from germline. The chain carries TRBV7-7 and TRBJ2-2; the D is unclear. CDR3 length equals 15 residues. Germline CDR1 reads SSHAT; CDR2 reads FNYEAQ (reference sequence). CDR3 in amino acids: CASSLREANTGELFF. The CDR3 DNA reads TGTGCTAGCAGCTTGCGAGAGGCGAACACCGGGGAGCTGTTTTTT.

This chain connects TRBV18 to TRBJ1-1; D is ambiguous. Germline V lookup: CDR1 KGHSH, CDR2 LQKENI. This CDR3 region has 13 residues. V gave up 3 bases and J gave up 4 bases, with 9 bases separating them. CDR3 amino acids: CASSPGRTTEAFF. The CDR3 region has the DNA TGTGCCAGCTCACCCGGGAGGACCACTGAAGCTTTCTTT.

The J gene is TRBJ2-5, the V gene TRBV12-3 or TRBV12-4; D might be TRBD2 (6 bases). The CDR3 spans 13 residues. The germline V and J ends were trimmed by 5 bases and 5 bases, with 12 bases remaining between them. CDR3 sequence reads: CASSPSGRETQYF. The DNA of the CDR3 is TGTGCCAGCAGTCCAAGTGGGAGGGAGACCCAGTACTTC.

This clonotype was seen more than once but under ten times. The rearrangement uses TRBV5-1 and TRBJ2-2; TRBD1 aligns across 12 bases. CDR1 is SGHRS and CDR2 is YFSETQ in the germline V gene. V gave up 6 bases and J gave up 7 bases; unmatched junction bases: 4. The CDR3 loop spans 14 amino acids. CDR3 nucleotides: TGCGCCAGCAAAGGGACAGGGGGCATCGGGGAGCTGTTTTTT. The encoded protein is CASKGTGGIGELFF.

This clonotype was seen a few times. The gene calls are TRBV20-1 and TRBJ2-3; D is uncertain. V was pared by 0 bases and J by 4 bases, with 11 bases between. Germline V lookup: CDR1 DFQATT, CDR2 SNEGSKA (reference sequence). The CDR3 spans 14 residues. The CDR3 sequence: CSARDWSSPDTQYF. Here the CDR3 DNA reads TGCAGTGCTAGAGATTGGAGTTCCCCAGATACGCAGTATTTT.

There are many counts of this clonotype. The chain couples TRBV12-3 or TRBV12-4 to TRBJ1-2; D gene uncertain. The CDR3 spans 14 residues. V lost 4 bases to trimming and J lost 8 bases, with 17 bases between them. CDR3 region: CASSSTGRLAGYTF. CDR3 DNA: TGTGCCAGCAGTTCCACTGGGAGACTGGCGGGCTACACCTTC.

In this sample, this clonotype turned up a few times. The chain uses TRBV29-1 and TRBJ2-5, with 9 nucleotides matching TRBD2. CDR3 length equals 13 residues. Germline assignment: CDR1 SQVTM and CDR2 ANQGSEA. V shed 7 bases, J shed 2 bases, and the junction held 5 bases outside the gene matches. Written as DNA, the CDR3 is TGCAGCGGATTAGCGGGAGATCAAGAGACCCAGTACTTC. This translates into CSGLAGDQETQYF.

A few counts support this clonotype. V gene TRBV9 combines with J gene TRBJ2-7, with 9 bases aligning to TRBD1. This CDR3 spans 14 amino acids. Germline CDR1 is SGDLS and CDR2 is YYNGEE. The V gene end was trimmed by 3 bases and the J gene end by 4 bases; junction bases not matched to a gene: 5. CDR3 region: CASSAGTGMYEQYF. Written as DNA, the CDR3 is TGTGCCAGCAGCGCCGGGACAGGGATGTACGAGCAGTACTTC. The full variable domain, rest sourced from reference TRBV9 and TRBJ2-7, is DSGVTQTPKHLITATGQRVTLRCSPRSGDLSVYWYQQSLDQGLQFLIQYYNGEERAKGNILERFSAQQFPDLHSELNLSSLELGDSALYFCASSAGTGMYEQYFGPGTRLTVT.

V usage is TRBV7-2 and J usage is TRBJ2-1; the D is unclear. The V end lost 1 base, the J end lost 7 bases, and 11 bases lay between the germline ends. The CDR3 loop spans 14 amino acids. Germline V gene data show CDR1 as SGHTA and CDR2 as FQGNSA. The CDR3 sequence: CASSLDLLLNEQFF. CDR3 DNA sequence: TGTGCCAGCAGCTTAGACCTGCTTTTGAATGAGCAGTTCTTC.

This clonotype appeared a single time. This chain uses TRBV11-2 with TRBJ2-1; 10 bases map to TRBD2. Germline trimming cut 3 bases from V and 7 bases from J; bases unmatched to any gene: 6. This CDR3 is built from 15 residues. Germline CDR1 is SGHAT and CDR2 is FQNNGV. As DNA, the CDR3 is TGTGCCAGCAGCTTCGTAGCGGGAGGTAGTAATGAGCAGTTCTTC. Translated: CASSFVAGGSNEQFF.

The chain carries TRBV6-1 and TRBJ2-1; 8 bases match TRBD2. The germline CDR1 and CDR2 sequences are MNHNS and SASEGT. This CDR3 has 15 residues. V dropped 4 bases and J dropped 6; count of bases not matched to a gene: 8. CDR3 region: CASSASRSGGNEQFF. DNA of the CDR3: TGTGCCAGCAGTGCCTCACGCAGCGGGGGCAATGAGCAGTTCTTC.

This chain uses TRBV12-3 or TRBV12-4 with TRBJ2-2, with TRBD2 matching 8 bases. Trimming took 5 bases from V and 6 from J; bases not matched to a gene: 14. This CDR3 region has 17 residues. The CDR3 bases are TGTGCCAGCAGTCCCCAGGTTCAGCGGGAGTCCCCCGGGGAGCTGTTTTTT. Amino acid sequence: CASSPQVQRESPGELFF.

The gene calls are TRBV20-1 and TRBJ2-1; the D call may be TRBD1 or TRBD2 (5 bases each). V was trimmed by 3 bases and J by 7 bases, leaving 16 bases between them. Germline CDR1 DFQATT, CDR2 SNEGSKA (reference sequence). This CDR3 comprises 14 residues. Here the CDR3 DNA reads TGCAGTGCTAGTCTCGGGACCGAAGGGAATGAGCAGTTCTTC. Residues: CSASLGTEGNEQFF.

This clonotype appeared a few times. The chain carries TRBV6-5 and TRBJ2-7; 8 nucleotides match TRBD2. V lost 2 bases, J lost 6 bases, and 9 bases stayed unmatched. The CDR3 runs 15 residues. Germline V gene data show CDR1 as MNHEY and CDR2 as SVGAGI. The CDR3 protein is CASSYASGSILEQYF. The CDR3 DNA is TGTGCCAGCAGTTACGCGAGCGGGAGTATTCTCGAGCAGTACTTC.

The chain employs TRBV7-9 and TRBJ2-1, with D perhaps TRBD2 (5 bases). The germline V gene encodes CDR1 SEHNR and CDR2 FQNEAQ (reference sequence). Deletions cut 5 bases from V and 6 bases from J, with 14 bases between. The CDR3 totals 14 residues. In nucleotides, the CDR3 is TGTGCCAGCAGCGCCGTGGCGGGTGGCAATGAGCAGTTCTTC. Amino acids: CASSAVAGGNEQFF.

This clonotype has a handful of counts. The chain links TRBV20-1 to TRBJ2-1; 10 bases match TRBD2. Germline V gene sequence: CDR1 DFQATT, CDR2 SNEGSKA (reference sequence). This CDR3 has 15 amino acids. The trim removed 5 bases at V and 7 bases at J, leaving 11 bases unmatched. CDR3 DNA sequence: TGCAGTGCTCAACCACGACTAGCGGGTCGTAATGAGCAGTTCTTC. Translated, it gives CSAQPRLAGRNEQFF.

This clonotype was counted only a few times. The J gene is TRBJ2-7, the V gene TRBV18, with 12 nucleotides matching TRBD2. V lost 3 bases to trimming and J lost 3 bases; unmatched junction nucleotides: 9. In germline, CDR1 is KGHSH, CDR2 LQKENI. This CDR3 spans 17 amino acids. This chain's CDR3 is CASSPTSGLAGSYEQYF. In nucleotides, the CDR3 is TGTGCCAGCTCACCTACATCCGGACTAGCGGGGAGCTACGAGCAGTACTTC.

The chain uses TRBV12-3 or TRBV12-4 and TRBJ2-5, with D possibly being TRBD2 (5 bases). V gave up 6 bases and J gave up 4 bases, with 15 bases separating them. The CDR3 is made up of 14 amino acids. The chain's CDR3 is CASSLGVVAETQYF. DNA of the CDR3: TGTGCCAGCAGCCTCGGGGTCGTAGCAGAGACCCAGTACTTC.